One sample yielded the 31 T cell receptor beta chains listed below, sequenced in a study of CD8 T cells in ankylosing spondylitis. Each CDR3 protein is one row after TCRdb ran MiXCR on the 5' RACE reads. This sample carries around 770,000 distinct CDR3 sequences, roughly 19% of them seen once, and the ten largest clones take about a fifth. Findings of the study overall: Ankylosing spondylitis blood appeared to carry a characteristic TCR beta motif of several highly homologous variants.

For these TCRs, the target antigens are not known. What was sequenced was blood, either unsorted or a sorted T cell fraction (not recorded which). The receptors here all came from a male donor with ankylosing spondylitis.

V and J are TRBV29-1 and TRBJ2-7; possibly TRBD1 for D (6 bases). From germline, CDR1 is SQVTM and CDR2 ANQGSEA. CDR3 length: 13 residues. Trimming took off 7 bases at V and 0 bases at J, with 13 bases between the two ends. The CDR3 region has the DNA TGCAGCGCCCGGGACATCATCTCCTACGAGCAGTACTTC. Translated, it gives CSARDIISYEQYF.

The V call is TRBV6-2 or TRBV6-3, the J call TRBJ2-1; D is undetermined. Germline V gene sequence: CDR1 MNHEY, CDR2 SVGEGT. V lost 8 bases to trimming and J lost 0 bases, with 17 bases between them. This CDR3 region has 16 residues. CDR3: CASGSQYVSSYNEQFF. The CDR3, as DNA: TGTGCCAGCGGCTCGCAGTATGTAAGCTCCTACAATGAGCAGTTCTTC.

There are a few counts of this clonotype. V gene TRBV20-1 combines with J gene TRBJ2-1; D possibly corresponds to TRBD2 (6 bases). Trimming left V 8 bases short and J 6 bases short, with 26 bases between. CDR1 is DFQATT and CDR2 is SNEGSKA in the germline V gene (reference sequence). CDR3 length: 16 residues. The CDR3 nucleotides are TGCAGTCCCCGTAGGGGCGGGATGCCCTCCCGCAATGAGCAGTTCTTC. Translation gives CSPRRGGMPSRNEQFF.

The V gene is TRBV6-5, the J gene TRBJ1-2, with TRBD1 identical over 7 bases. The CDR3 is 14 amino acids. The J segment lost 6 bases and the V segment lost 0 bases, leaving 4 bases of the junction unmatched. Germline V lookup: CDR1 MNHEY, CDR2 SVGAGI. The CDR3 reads CASSYSTGWDGYTF. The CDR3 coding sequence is TGTGCCAGCAGTTACTCGACAGGGTGGGATGGCTACACCTTC.

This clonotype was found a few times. The CDR3 bases are TGCAGTGCGGCACAGCCGAACACTGAAGCTTTCTTT. Translated: CSAAQPNTEAFF. The chain is built from TRBV20-1 and TRBJ1-1; D is unresolved. There are 12 residues in the CDR3. V was trimmed by 6 bases and J by 1 base, leaving 9 bases between them. Germline values: CDR1 DFQATT, CDR2 SNEGSKA (reference sequence).

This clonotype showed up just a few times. CDR3 loop: CASSLGQGNLYGYTF. DNA of the CDR3: TGTGCCAGCAGCTTAGGCCAGGGCAACCTCTATGGCTACACCTTC. The chain uses TRBV11-2 and TRBJ1-2, with D tentatively TRBD1 (5 bases). The germline V and J ends were trimmed by 1 base and 4 bases, with 13 bases remaining between them. The CDR3 extends over 15 amino acids. Germline CDR1 SGHAT, CDR2 FQNNGV.

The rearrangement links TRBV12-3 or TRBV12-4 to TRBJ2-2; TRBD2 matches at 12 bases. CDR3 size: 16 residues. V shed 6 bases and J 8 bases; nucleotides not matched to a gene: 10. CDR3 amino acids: CASSWGLAGILGELFF. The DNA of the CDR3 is TGTGCCAGCAGCTGGGGACTAGCGGGTATTCTAGGGGAGCTGTTTTTT.

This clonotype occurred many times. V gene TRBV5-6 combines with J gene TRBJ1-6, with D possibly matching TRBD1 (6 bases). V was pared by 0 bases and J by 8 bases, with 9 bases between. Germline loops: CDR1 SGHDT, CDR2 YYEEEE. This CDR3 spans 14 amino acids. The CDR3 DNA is TGTGCCAGCAGCTTGGGACAGGCGGATTCACCCCTCCACTTT. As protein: CASSLGQADSPLHF.

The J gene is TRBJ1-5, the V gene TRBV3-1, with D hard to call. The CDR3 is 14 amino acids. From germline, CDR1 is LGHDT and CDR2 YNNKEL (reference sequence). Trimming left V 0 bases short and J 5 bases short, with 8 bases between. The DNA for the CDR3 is TGTGCCAGCAGCCAAGATAGGATGTATCAGCCCCAGCATTTT. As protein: CASSQDRMYQPQHF.

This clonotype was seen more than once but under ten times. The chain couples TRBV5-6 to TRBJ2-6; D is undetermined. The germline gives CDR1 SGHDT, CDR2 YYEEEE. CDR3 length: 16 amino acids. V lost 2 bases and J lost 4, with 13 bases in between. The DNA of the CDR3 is TGTGCCAGCAGCTTTTGGCATCTTTGGGGGGCCAACGTCCTGACTTTC. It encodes CASSFWHLWGANVLTF.

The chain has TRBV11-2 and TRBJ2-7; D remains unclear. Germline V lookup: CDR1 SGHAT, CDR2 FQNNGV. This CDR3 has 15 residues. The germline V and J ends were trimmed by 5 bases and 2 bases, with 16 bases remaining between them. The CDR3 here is CASSDLWTNTYEQYF. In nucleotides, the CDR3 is TGTGCCAGCAGCGACCTTTGGACCAATACCTACGAGCAGTACTTC.

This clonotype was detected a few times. For the CDR3, the DNA is TGTGCCAGCAGCCAAGCTATGAGCTCCTACAATGAGCAGTTCTTC. It yields the protein CASSQAMSSYNEQFF. The chain recombines TRBV4-2 with TRBJ2-1; D remains unclear. This CDR3 region has 15 residues. CDR1 is LGHNA and CDR2 is YNFKEQ in the germline V gene. Trimming removed 1 base at V and 0 bases at J, with 7 bases between.

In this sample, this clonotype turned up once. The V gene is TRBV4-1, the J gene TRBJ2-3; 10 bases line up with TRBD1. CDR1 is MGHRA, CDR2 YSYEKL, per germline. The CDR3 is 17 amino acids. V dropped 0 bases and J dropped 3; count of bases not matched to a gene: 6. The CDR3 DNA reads TGCGCCAGCAGCCAAGAGCCCGGGACAGGGGCAACAGATACGCAGTATTTT. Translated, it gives CASSQEPGTGATDTQYF.

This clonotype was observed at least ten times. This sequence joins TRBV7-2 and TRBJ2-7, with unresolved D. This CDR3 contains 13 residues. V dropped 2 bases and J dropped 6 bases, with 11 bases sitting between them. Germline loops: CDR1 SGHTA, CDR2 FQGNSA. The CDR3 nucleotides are TGTGCCAGCAGCTTATATCAGTCTCTCGAGCAGTACTTC. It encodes CASSLYQSLEQYF.

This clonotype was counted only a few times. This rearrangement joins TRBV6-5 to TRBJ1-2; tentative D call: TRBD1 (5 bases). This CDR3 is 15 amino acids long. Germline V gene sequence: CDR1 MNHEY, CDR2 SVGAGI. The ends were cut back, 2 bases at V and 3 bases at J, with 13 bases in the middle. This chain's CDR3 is CASSYLGGSDYGYTF. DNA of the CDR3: TGTGCCAGCAGTTACCTCGGGGGTAGCGACTATGGCTACACCTTC.

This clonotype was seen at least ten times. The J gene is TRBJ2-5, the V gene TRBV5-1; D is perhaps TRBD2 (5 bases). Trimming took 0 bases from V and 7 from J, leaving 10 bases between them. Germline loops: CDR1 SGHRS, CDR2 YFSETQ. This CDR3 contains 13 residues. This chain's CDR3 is CASSLDGEGTQYF. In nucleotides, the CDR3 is TGCGCCAGCAGCTTGGACGGCGAGGGGACCCAGTACTTC.

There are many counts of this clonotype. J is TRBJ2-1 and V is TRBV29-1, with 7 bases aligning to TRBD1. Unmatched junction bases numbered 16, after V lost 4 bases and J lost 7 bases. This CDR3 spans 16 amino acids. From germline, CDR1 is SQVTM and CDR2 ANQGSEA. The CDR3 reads CSVAGQTTGPGNEQFF. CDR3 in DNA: TGCAGCGTTGCAGGACAAACGACAGGGCCGGGTAATGAGCAGTTCTTC.

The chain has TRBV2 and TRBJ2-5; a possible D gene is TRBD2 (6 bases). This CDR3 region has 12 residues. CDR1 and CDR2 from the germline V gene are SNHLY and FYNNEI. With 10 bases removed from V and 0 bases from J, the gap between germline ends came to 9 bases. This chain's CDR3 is CATKRDQETQYF. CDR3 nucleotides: TGTGCCACAAAGCGGGACCAAGAGACCCAGTACTTC. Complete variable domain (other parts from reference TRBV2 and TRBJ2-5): EPEVTQTPSHQVTQMGQEVILRCVPISNHLYFYWYRQILGQKVEFLVSFYNNEISEKSEIFDDQFSVERPDGSNFTLKIRSTKLEDSAMYFCATKRDQETQYFGPGTRLLVL.

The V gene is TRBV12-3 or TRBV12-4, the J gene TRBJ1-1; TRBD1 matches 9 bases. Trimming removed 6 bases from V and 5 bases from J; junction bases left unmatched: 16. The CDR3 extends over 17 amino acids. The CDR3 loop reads CASSLGARTGVGTEAFF. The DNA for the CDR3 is TGTGCCAGCAGCTTGGGGGCACGGACAGGGGTAGGGACTGAAGCTTTCTTT.

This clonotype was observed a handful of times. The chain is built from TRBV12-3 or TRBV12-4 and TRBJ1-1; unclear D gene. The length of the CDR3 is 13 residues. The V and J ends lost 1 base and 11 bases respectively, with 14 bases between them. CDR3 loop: CASSLVSSMAAFF. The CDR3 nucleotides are TGTGCCAGCAGTTTAGTGTCCAGTATGGCCGCTTTCTTT.

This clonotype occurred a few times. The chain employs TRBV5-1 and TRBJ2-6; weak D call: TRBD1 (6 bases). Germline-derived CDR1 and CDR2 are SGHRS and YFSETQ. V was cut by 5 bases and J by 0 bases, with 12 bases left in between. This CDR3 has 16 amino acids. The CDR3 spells CASRDSLASGANVLTF. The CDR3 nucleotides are TGCGCCAGCAGGGACAGCCTAGCCTCTGGGGCCAACGTCCTGACTTTC.

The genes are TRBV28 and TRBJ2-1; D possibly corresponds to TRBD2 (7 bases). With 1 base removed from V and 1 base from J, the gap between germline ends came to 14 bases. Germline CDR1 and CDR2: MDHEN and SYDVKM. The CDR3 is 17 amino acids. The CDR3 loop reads CASSLFGGRGSYNEQFF. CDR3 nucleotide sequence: TGTGCCAGCAGTTTATTCGGGGGGCGAGGGTCCTACAATGAGCAGTTCTTC.

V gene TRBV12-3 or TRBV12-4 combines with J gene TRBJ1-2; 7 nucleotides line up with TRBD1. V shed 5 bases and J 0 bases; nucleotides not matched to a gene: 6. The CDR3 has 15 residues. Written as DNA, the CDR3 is TGTGCCAGCAGTCAAAGGACAGGCCCTAACTATGGCTACACCTTC. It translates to CASSQRTGPNYGYTF.

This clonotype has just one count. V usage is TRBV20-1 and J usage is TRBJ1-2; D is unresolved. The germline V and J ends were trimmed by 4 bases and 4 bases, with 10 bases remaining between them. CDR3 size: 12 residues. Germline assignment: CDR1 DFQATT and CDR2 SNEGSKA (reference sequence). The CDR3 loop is CSAKMEFYGYTF. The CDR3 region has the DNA TGCAGTGCTAAGATGGAATTCTATGGCTACACCTTC.

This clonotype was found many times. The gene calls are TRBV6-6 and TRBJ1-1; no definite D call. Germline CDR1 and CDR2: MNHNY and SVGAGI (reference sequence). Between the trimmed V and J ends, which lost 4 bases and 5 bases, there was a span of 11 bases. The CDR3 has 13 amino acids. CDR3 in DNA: TGTGCCAGCAGTTCCTTTGGAGGAACTGAAGCTTTCTTT. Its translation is CASSSFGGTEAFF.

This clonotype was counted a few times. CDR3 amino acids: CASSFVLTYEQYF. As DNA, the CDR3 is TGTGCCAGCAGTTTCGTGCTGACCTACGAGCAGTACTTC. The J gene is TRBJ2-7, the V gene TRBV12-3 or TRBV12-4; D call uncertain. The V and J ends lost 3 bases and 2 bases respectively, with 8 bases between them. This CDR3 contains 13 residues.

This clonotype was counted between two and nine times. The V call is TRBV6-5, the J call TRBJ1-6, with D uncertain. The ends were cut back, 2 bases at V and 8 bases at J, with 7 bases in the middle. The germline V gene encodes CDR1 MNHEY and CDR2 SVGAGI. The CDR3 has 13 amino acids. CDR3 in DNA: TGTGCCAGCAGTTACGCAGGAGATTCACCCCTCCACTTT. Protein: CASSYAGDSPLHF.

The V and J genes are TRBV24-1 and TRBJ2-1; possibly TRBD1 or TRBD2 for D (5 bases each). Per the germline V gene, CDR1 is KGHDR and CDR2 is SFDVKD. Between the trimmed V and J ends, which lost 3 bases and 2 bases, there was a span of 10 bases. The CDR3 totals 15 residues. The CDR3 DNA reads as TGTGCCACCAGTGATGGGGACCGAGCCTACAATGAGCAGTTCTTC. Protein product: CATSDGDRAYNEQFF.

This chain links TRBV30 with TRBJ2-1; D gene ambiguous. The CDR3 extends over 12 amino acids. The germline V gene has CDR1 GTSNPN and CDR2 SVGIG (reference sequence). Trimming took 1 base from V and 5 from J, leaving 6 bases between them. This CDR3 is CAWSGLDNEQFF. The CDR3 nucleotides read TGTGCCTGGAGTGGTCTAGACAATGAGCAGTTCTTC. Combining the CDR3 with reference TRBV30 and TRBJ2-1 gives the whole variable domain SQTIHQWPATLVQPVGSPLSLECTVEGTSNPNLYWYRQAAGRGLQLLFYSVGIGQISSEVPQNLSASRPQDRQFILSSKKLLLSDSGFYLCAWSGLDNEQFFGPGTRLTVL.

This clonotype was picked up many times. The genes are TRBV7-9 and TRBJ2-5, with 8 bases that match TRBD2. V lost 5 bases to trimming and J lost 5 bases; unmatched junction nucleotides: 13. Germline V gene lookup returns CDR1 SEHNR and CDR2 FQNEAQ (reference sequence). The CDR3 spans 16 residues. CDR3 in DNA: TGTGCCAGCAGCCCCCTACTAGCGGTGCTTGGGGAGACCCAGTACTTC. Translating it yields CASSPLLAVLGETQYF.

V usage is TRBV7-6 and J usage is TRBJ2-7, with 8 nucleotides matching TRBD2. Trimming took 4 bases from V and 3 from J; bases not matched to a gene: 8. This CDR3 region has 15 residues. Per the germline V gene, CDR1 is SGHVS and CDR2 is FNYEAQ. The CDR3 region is CASSYYAGGGYEQYF. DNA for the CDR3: TGTGCCAGCAGCTACTACGCGGGAGGCGGCTACGAGCAGTACTTC.